Listed here are 18 T cell receptor beta chains from one sample, sequenced in a study of cytomegalovirus exposure and HLA in healthy donors. The method was immunoSEQ multiplex PCR; TCRdb's version includes in-frame clones alone and lacks a portion of them. The top ten clones hold about 1.5% of a sample with roughly 190,000 clones, 86% of them seen once. Sequenced: PBMCs. These receptors were taken from a woman aged 18-30 years in good health and CMV-seronegative.

The gene calls are TRBV19 and TRBJ2-3, with 7 positions matching TRBD1. The CDR3 contains 17 residues. The germline V gene encodes CDR1 LNHDA and CDR2 SQIVND (reference sequence). V shed 3 bases and J 0 bases; nucleotides not matched to a gene: 9. The CDR3 reads CASSIPLGQASTDTQYF. The CDR3 coding sequence is TGTGCCAGTAGTATTCCCCTCGGACAGGCTAGCACAGATACGCAGTATTTT. The variable domain in full, completed from reference TRBV19 and TRBJ2-3, reads DGGITQSPKYLFRKEGQNVTLSCEQNLNHDAMYWYRQDPGQGLRLIYYSQIVNDFQKGDIAEGYSVSREKKESFPLTVTSAQKNPTAFYLCASSIPLGQASTDTQYFGPGTRLTVL.

This clone has a single count. J is TRBJ1-1 and V is TRBV7-2; 9 bases map to TRBD1. The ends lost 5 bases at V and 5 bases at J; junction bases unmatched: 18. In germline, CDR1 is SGHTA, CDR2 FQGNSA. CDR3 size: 18 residues. In DNA form, the CDR3 reads TGTGCCAGCAGCCCACGAGTCGAAACAGGGGGCGTGGGGACTGAAGCTTTCTTT. Residues: CASSPRVETGGVGTEAFF.

V gene TRBV5-4 combines with J gene TRBJ1-2; perhaps TRBD1 as D (6 bases). V was cut by 3 bases and J by 0 bases, with 15 bases left in between. Germline CDR1 and CDR2: SGHNT and YYREEE (reference sequence). This CDR3 region has 16 residues. CDR3 in DNA: TGTGCCAGCAGCTCGAATCCAGGGGCGACTAACTATGGCTACACCTTC. The encoded protein is CASSSNPGATNYGYTF.

This clone was counted a few times. CDR3 protein: CASSQEEVYYGNTEAFF. The CDR3 nucleotides read TGTGCCAGTAGCCAAGAGGAGGTTTATTATGGGAACACTGAAGCTTTCTTT. This chain links TRBV19 with TRBJ1-1; D remains unclear. CDR1 is LNHDA and CDR2 is SQIVND in the germline V gene (reference sequence). Trimming removed 6 bases from V and 1 base from J, with 21 bases in between. The CDR3 contains 17 residues.

The rearrangement links TRBV29-1 to TRBJ2-7; 7 nucleotides match TRBD1. The CDR3 sequence is 14 residues long. The trim removed 6 bases at V and 0 bases at J, leaving 8 bases unmatched. Germline CDR1 reads SQVTM; CDR2 reads ANQGSEA. The CDR3 DNA is TGCAGCGTCACGGACAGGTCTAGCTCCTACGAGCAGTACTTC. It yields the protein CSVTDRSSSYEQYF.

The chain carries TRBV6-5 and TRBJ2-7, with 8 bases that match TRBD1. The CDR3 has 14 amino acids. From germline, CDR1 is MNHEY and CDR2 SVGAGI. V gave up 2 bases and J gave up 4 bases; unmatched junction bases: 4. CDR3 amino acids: CASSYGRGLYEQYF. CDR3 nucleotide sequence: TGTGCCAGCAGTTACGGCAGGGGGCTGTACGAGCAGTACTTC.

J is TRBJ2-1 and V is TRBV7-2; D gene ambiguous. This CDR3 comprises 13 residues. Trimming shortened V by 5 bases and J by 9 bases, and 14 bases separated the two germline ends. Germline values: CDR1 SGHTA, CDR2 FQGNSA. In DNA form, the CDR3 reads TGTGCCAGCAGCGCCGGCGGTAAGACTGAGCAGTTCTTC. Its translation: CASSAGGKTEQFF.

J is TRBJ2-7 and V is TRBV2, with 8 bases that match TRBD1. The CDR3 has 15 amino acids. V lost 7 bases, J lost 3 bases, and 11 bases stayed unmatched. The germline CDR1 and CDR2 sequences are SNHLY and FYNNEI. CDR3 region: CASIKDRETFYEQYF. DNA for the CDR3: TGTGCCAGCATCAAGGACAGGGAGACCTTCTACGAGCAGTACTTC.

This clone was detected a few times. The chain is built from TRBV7-6 and TRBJ1-1, with D tentatively TRBD1 (5 bases). Between the trimmed V and J ends, which lost 5 bases and 3 bases, there was a span of 13 bases. CDR1 SGHVS and CDR2 FNYEAQ come from the germline V gene. The CDR3 runs to 14 residues. The CDR3 here is CASSRQGADTEAFF. The CDR3 nucleotides are TGTGCCAGCAGCCGCCAGGGCGCGGACACTGAAGCTTTCTTT.

The chain is built from TRBV27 and TRBJ1-1; 8 bases match TRBD1. CDR1 and CDR2 (germline): MNHEY, SMNVEV (reference sequence). J was trimmed by 5 bases and V by 3 bases; bases with no gene match: 2. There are 13 residues in the CDR3. This chain's CDR3 is CASSLTGETEAFF. The CDR3 coding sequence is TGTGCCAGCAGTTTGACAGGGGAAACTGAAGCTTTCTTT.

The rearrangement joins TRBV9 to TRBJ1-1; 10 bases align to TRBD1. With 3 bases clipped from V and 2 bases from J, the junction kept 13 bases outside the gene matches. Germline CDR1 and CDR2: SGDLS and YYNGEE. The CDR3 loop spans 18 amino acids. In nucleotides, the CDR3 is TGTGCCAGCAGCGCAAAACCGGGACAGGGGAGGTTAAACACTGAAGCTTTCTTT. This translates into CASSAKPGQGRLNTEAFF.

The CDR3 DNA reads TGTGCCAGCTCTGCCCTAGGGAACACCGGGGAGCTGTTTTTT. It specifies CASSALGNTGELFF. The V and J genes are TRBV6-4 and TRBJ2-2; no definite D call. CDR1 and CDR2 (germline): MRHNA, SNTAGT. The CDR3 spans 14 residues. V shed 8 bases and J shed 1 base, with 11 bases lying between them.

The rearrangement joins TRBV5-6 to TRBJ1-1; 10 positions agree with TRBD1. Per germline, CDR1 SGHDT and CDR2 YYEEEE. After removal of 4 bases from V and 7 bases from J, the junction contained 10 bases not matched to a gene. This CDR3 contains 15 residues. CDR3 loop: CASSPRQGAPGEAFF. CDR3 sequence (DNA): TGTGCCAGCAGCCCAAGACAGGGGGCGCCGGGTGAAGCTTTCTTT.

This clone was seen only a few times. CDR3 coding DNA: TGTGCCAGCAGCTCCCTAGCGGGGGCGACCAATGAGCAGTTCTTC. It yields the protein CASSSLAGATNEQFF. The rearrangement links TRBV7-2 to TRBJ2-1; TRBD2 agrees at 10 bases. There are 15 residues in the CDR3. V gave up 4 bases and J gave up 6 bases; unmatched junction bases: 6. The germline V gene has CDR1 SGHTA and CDR2 FQGNSA.

The chain employs TRBV25-1 and TRBJ1-5; TRBD1 agrees at 9 bases. V gave up 6 bases and J gave up 3 bases; unmatched junction bases: 9. Germline V lookup: CDR1 MGHDK, CDR2 SYGVNS. The length of the CDR3 is 16 residues. Written as DNA, the CDR3 is TGTGCCAGCAGCCCAGGACAGGGGTATATCAATCAGCCCCAGCATTTT. It codes for CASSPGQGYINQPQHF.

V is TRBV5-4 and J is TRBJ2-7, with D maybe TRBD1 (7 bases). CDR3 length: 16 residues. The germline gives CDR1 SGHNT, CDR2 YYREEE (reference sequence). Trimming pared 0 bases from V and 1 base from J, leaving 14 bases between. DNA of the CDR3: TGTGCCAGCAGCTTGGATCCGGCAGGGGGGTCCTACGAGCAGTACTTC. This codes for CASSLDPAGGSYEQYF.

V and J are TRBV10-2 and TRBJ2-7; 7 bases are shared with TRBD2. CDR3 size: 13 residues. V was clipped by 10 bases and J by 3 bases; unmatched bases: 9. Germline loops: CDR1 WSHSY, CDR2 SAAADI. Written as DNA, the CDR3 is TGCGCCATTCTAGCGGCTTCACACTACGAGCAGTACTTC. It encodes CAILAASHYEQYF.

The genes are TRBV5-5 and TRBJ1-5; tentatively, D is TRBD1 (5 bases). CDR1 is SGHKS and CDR2 is YYEKEE in the germline V gene (reference sequence). Trimming removed 1 base from V and 3 bases from J, with 11 bases in between. The CDR3 runs to 15 residues. DNA for the CDR3: TGTGCCAGCAGCTTGATAGCAGGGATCAATCAGCCCCAGCATTTT. Translated, it gives CASSLIAGINQPQHF.